The clone carrying this TCR beta chain was observed a handful of times. These data belong to a study of T cells after yellow fever vaccination. The V gene's germline CDR1 is KGHSH and CDR2 LQKENI. V gave up 6 bases and J gave up 3 bases; unmatched junction bases: 5. The CDR3 spans 15 residues. MiXCR was run by TCRdb on the 5' RACE reads, yielding one entry per CDR3 protein. This table has hundreds of thousands of distinct CDR3 sequences, 10% to 15% appearing once. This TCR came from a man between 25 and 39 years old who received the YFV17D yellow fever vaccine. J is TRBJ1-3 and V is TRBV18, with 10 bases that match TRBD1. Sequencing was performed on PBMCs, taken on the day of the yellow fever booster vaccination. The CDR3, as DNA: TGTGCCAGCTCGCCTGACAGGGGGCTTGGAAACACCATATATTTT. It codes for CASSPDRGLGNTIYF.